Shown below are 9 T cell receptor beta chains from a single sample sequenced in a study of T-cell memory formation after mild COVID-19. TCRdb analysed the 5' RACE reads with MiXCR anew, one entry per CDR3 protein. The data contain under 550,000 distinct CDR3 sequences, about 20% of them singletons. The sequenced material came from PBMCs or a T cell subset sorted from them (not recorded which). The receptors stem from an adult woman who had mild COVID-19 (a few samples of this study predate the infection). Cell type and time point are not known.

V gene TRBV6-2 or TRBV6-3 combines with J gene TRBJ2-7; possible D gene TRBD2, 6 bases. Trimming stripped 6 bases from V and 4 bases from J, with 19 bases between. Per the germline V gene, CDR1 is MNHEY and CDR2 is SVGEGT. This CDR3 is built from 15 residues. The CDR3 DNA follows: TGTGCCAGCAGCATAGCTACGGGAGTTCGGTACGAGCAGTACTTC. It specifies CASSIATGVRYEQYF.

This clonotype occurred a few times. V and J are TRBV5-1 and TRBJ2-3, with 10 nucleotides matching TRBD1. CDR1 and CDR2 from the germline V gene are SGHRS and YFSETQ. With 6 bases clipped from V and 6 bases from J, the junction kept 10 bases outside the gene matches. This CDR3 has 15 residues. The CDR3, as DNA: TGCGCCAGCATGGCGGGGACAGGGGTATTGGATACGCAGTATTTT. This codes for CASMAGTGVLDTQYF. The full variable domain, with the rest looked up from reference TRBV5-1 and TRBJ2-3, is KAGVTQTPRYLIKTRGQQVTLSCSPISGHRSVSWYQQTPGQGLQFLFEYFSETQRNKGNFPGRFSGRQFSNSRSEMNVSTLELGDSALYLCASMAGTGVLDTQYFGPGTRLTVL.

The chain has TRBV7-9 and TRBJ2-1; tentatively, D is TRBD1 or TRBD2 (6 bases each). The V gene's germline CDR1 is SEHNR and CDR2 FQNEAQ (reference sequence). The CDR3 totals 16 residues. The CDR3 DNA follows: TGTCTCAGCAGCCCAAGTTGGCAGGGGCGGGGCAATGAGCAGTTCTTC. Its translation: CLSSPSWQGRGNEQFF.

The rearrangement uses TRBV5-1 and TRBJ2-7, with TRBD2 matching 9 bases. This CDR3 is built from 14 residues. CDR1 is SGHRS and CDR2 is YFSETQ in the germline V gene. V lost 4 bases to trimming and J lost 2 bases; unmatched junction nucleotides: 4. CDR3 region: CASSHSGSTYEQYF. DNA of the CDR3: TGCGCCAGCAGCCATAGCGGGAGCACCTACGAGCAGTACTTC.

This clonotype was observed a few times. The J gene is TRBJ2-1, the V gene TRBV7-2; possible D gene TRBD2, 5 bases. The length of the CDR3 is 17 residues. Germline lookup yields CDR1 SGHTA and CDR2 FQGNSA. V lost 4 bases to trimming and J lost 0 bases, with 16 bases between them. The CDR3 loop is CASSSKSGVGSYNEQFF. CDR3 in DNA: TGTGCCAGCAGCTCGAAGAGCGGAGTGGGCTCCTACAATGAGCAGTTCTTC.

This clonotype turned up a few times. This chain connects TRBV6-5 to TRBJ1-2, with TRBD1 as a possible D gene (5 bases). The V gene lost 0 bases and the J gene lost 8 bases, with 13 bases spanning the gap. The germline V gene has CDR1 MNHEY and CDR2 SVGAGI. The CDR3 covers 14 residues. The CDR3, as DNA: TGTGCCAGCAGTTACTCGGATGGGGCGTCGGGCTACACCTTC. Protein sequence: CASSYSDGASGYTF.

At least ten counts were recorded for this clonotype. This chain uses TRBV6-5 with TRBJ2-3; 9 bases align to TRBD1. This CDR3 comprises 15 residues. After removal of 2 bases from V and 2 bases from J, the junction contained 2 bases not matched to a gene. From germline, CDR1 is MNHEY and CDR2 SVGAGI. CDR3 bases: TGTGCCAGCAGTTACGGGACAGGGCTCACAGATACGCAGTATTTT. Translated: CASSYGTGLTDTQYF.

The chain employs TRBV19 and TRBJ2-6, with 7 bases that match TRBD1. This CDR3 comprises 15 residues. Germline V gives CDR1 LNHDA, CDR2 SQIVND (reference sequence). V lost 2 bases, J lost 5 bases, and 3 bases stayed unmatched. CDR3 region: CASSIQGDRANVLTF. In DNA, the CDR3 is TGTGCCAGTAGTATACAGGGGGATCGGGCCAACGTCCTGACTTTC.

In its sample, this clonotype was seen a few times. V usage is TRBV10-3 and J usage is TRBJ2-1; possibly TRBD1 for D (6 bases). Per germline, CDR1 ENHRY and CDR2 SYGVKD. This CDR3 spans 16 amino acids. Trimming took 4 bases from V and 0 from J, leaving 13 bases between them. The CDR3 sequence: CAISGAGQSSYNEQFF. CDR3 sequence (DNA): TGTGCCATCAGTGGGGCTGGACAGAGCTCCTACAATGAGCAGTTCTTC.